Below, 18 T cell receptor beta chains from the same sample are listed, as sequenced in a study of Graves' ophthalmopathy and Graves' hyperthyroidism. Investigators amplified TCR beta CDR3 regions from RNA transcripts. Second-round multiplex PCR came after first-round RT-PCR with HTBI primers. TCRdb processed the multiplex PCR reads anew with MiXCR; each CDR3 protein has one entry. The sample lists 650,000 to 800,000 distinct CDR3 sequences; 35% to 50% were seen once. Sequencing was carried out using peripheral blood. All receptors come from an adult man with Graves' ophthalmopathy.

The V gene is TRBV12-3 or TRBV12-4, the J gene TRBJ2-7; weak D call: TRBD1 (5 bases). The CDR3 sequence is 15 residues long. Trimming stripped 2 bases from V and 2 bases from J, with 13 bases between. The CDR3 DNA is TGTGCCAGCAGTTTAAACCCAGCAGGGACCTACGAGCAGTACTTC. It codes for CASSLNPAGTYEQYF.

This chain connects TRBV11-2 to TRBJ1-6; 7 bases are a match to TRBD1. Germline assignment: CDR1 SGHAT and CDR2 FQNNGV. Trimming removed 1 base from V and 8 bases from J; junction bases left unmatched: 2. The CDR3 covers 14 residues. For the CDR3, the DNA is TGTGCCAGCAGCTTAGCCAGGGGGTATTCACCCCTCCACTTT. Protein: CASSLARGYSPLHF.

Ten or more counts support this clonotype. The J gene is TRBJ1-5, the V gene TRBV4-1; no definite D call. Germline CDR1 and CDR2: MGHRA and YSYEKL. The ends were cut back, 3 bases at V and 4 bases at J, with 13 bases in the middle. CDR3 length: 15 residues. CDR3 DNA sequence: TGCGCCAGCAGCCAGAGCAAGACCTCAAATCAGCCCCAGCATTTT. Translating it yields CASSQSKTSNQPQHF.

In its sample, this clonotype was seen a few times. This chain links TRBV5-1 with TRBJ1-2, with 8 bases lining up with TRBD1. The CDR3 has 15 residues. Germline V gene data show CDR1 as SGHRS and CDR2 as YFSETQ. With V trimmed by 2 bases and J by 5 bases, 8 bases remained unmatched. Written as DNA, the CDR3 is TGCGCCAGCAGCTTCGGGGCAGGGGGCCGGTATGGCTACACCTTC. This translates into CASSFGAGGRYGYTF.

This clonotype was counted at least ten times. V is TRBV6-6 and J is TRBJ2-7; 11 positions agree with TRBD2. There are 16 residues in the CDR3. The germline gives CDR1 MNHNY, CDR2 SVGAGI (reference sequence). V dropped 2 bases and J dropped 1; count of bases not matched to a gene: 4. The CDR3 spells CASSYLAGGLSYEQYF. CDR3 bases: TGTGCCAGCAGTTACCTAGCGGGAGGACTATCCTACGAGCAGTACTTC.

V usage is TRBV7-9 and J usage is TRBJ2-1, with a tentative D call TRBD2 (6 bases). Trimming removed 5 bases from V and 8 bases from J, with 19 bases in between. This CDR3 is 15 amino acids long. The V gene's germline CDR1 is SEHNR and CDR2 FQNEAQ (reference sequence). CDR3 coding DNA: TGTGCCAGCAGCAACCGGGACTCCAAGGCCGATGAGCAGTTCTTC. Encoded protein: CASSNRDSKADEQFF.

There are many counts of this clonotype. CDR3: CASSLARGQGYGYTF. The CDR3 coding sequence is TGTGCCAGCAGCTTAGCGCGGGGACAGGGTTATGGCTACACCTTC. V gene TRBV7-8 combines with J gene TRBJ1-2; 9 positions agree with TRBD1. The CDR3 runs 15 residues. The trim removed 0 bases at V and 5 bases at J, leaving 4 bases unmatched. The V gene's germline CDR1 is SGHVS and CDR2 FQNEAQ.

The sample holds many counts of this clonotype. The CDR3 is CASSIVGGDESPLHF. The CDR3 DNA reads as TGTGCCAGTAGTATCGTGGGGGGGGATGAGTCACCCCTCCACTTT. This rearrangement joins TRBV19 to TRBJ1-6; D perhaps matches TRBD1 (5 bases). In germline, CDR1 is LNHDA, CDR2 SQIVND (reference sequence). CDR3 length: 15 amino acids. V was pared by 3 bases and J by 10 bases, with 16 bases between.

This clonotype has at least ten counts. J is TRBJ2-6 and V is TRBV10-3, with D possibly being TRBD2 (5 bases). The germline V gene encodes CDR1 ENHRY and CDR2 SYGVKD. The CDR3 is 17 amino acids. The V end lost 6 bases, the J end lost 2 bases, and 17 bases lay between the germline ends. The CDR3 loop is CAISRTFMSAGANVLTF. The CDR3 bases are TGTGCCATCAGCCGGACTTTTATGTCCGCTGGGGCCAACGTCCTGACTTTC.

This clonotype showed up many times. The V gene is TRBV2, the J gene TRBJ1-1, with D maybe TRBD1 (5 bases). V lost 7 bases to trimming and J lost 5 bases, with 11 bases between them. The CDR3 totals 12 residues. CDR1 is SNHLY, CDR2 FYNNEI, per germline. CDR3 amino acids: CASKLWGTEAFF. The CDR3 DNA is TGTGCCAGCAAACTCTGGGGGACTGAAGCTTTCTTT.

This sequence joins TRBV5-5 and TRBJ1-4; D call uncertain. CDR1 SGHKS and CDR2 YYEKEE come from the germline V gene (reference sequence). The CDR3 runs to 15 residues. V was pared by 1 base and J by 0 bases, with 7 bases between. The CDR3 DNA follows: TGTGCCAGCAGCTTGATCCAGACAACTAATGAAAAACTGTTTTTT. Protein product: CASSLIQTTNEKLFF.

This clonotype has at least ten counts. V is TRBV7-6 and J is TRBJ2-6; D may be TRBD2 (5 bases). The V gene's germline CDR1 is SGHVS and CDR2 FNYEAQ. The CDR3 spans 14 residues. Trimming shortened V by 2 bases and J by 4 bases, and 6 bases separated the two germline ends. The CDR3 loop is CASSLSGGANVLTF. CDR3 coding DNA: TGTGCCAGCAGCTTATCGGGAGGGGCCAACGTCCTGACTTTC.

Only one count was recorded for this clonotype. This chain joins TRBV2 and TRBJ1-1, with no clear D. This CDR3 has 14 amino acids. Germline CDR1 is SNHLY and CDR2 is FYNNEI. Trimming took 1 base from V and 7 from J, leaving 13 bases between them. For the CDR3, the DNA is TGTGCCAGCAGTGAAGGTTGGGGTTGGGATGAAGCTTTCTTT. This encodes CASSEGWGWDEAFF.

This clonotype was detected ten times or more. This chain's CDR3 is CASRLTGTGVGEQYF. In nucleotides, the CDR3 is TGTGCCAGCAGGTTAACCGGGACAGGGGTCGGCGAGCAGTACTTC. This chain joins TRBV7-2 and TRBJ2-7; 10 bases align to TRBD1. This CDR3 has 15 amino acids. Germline V gene lookup returns CDR1 SGHTA and CDR2 FQGNSA. Trimming removed 6 bases from V and 6 bases from J; junction bases left unmatched: 11.

Comment on this clonotype: A read error may explain this, as a much larger clone is one base away. The chain employs TRBV2 and TRBJ2-6; D gene uncertain. The V gene's germline CDR1 is SNHLY and CDR2 FYNNEI. The CDR3 consists of 15 residues. Trimming stripped 5 bases from V and 4 bases from J, with 12 bases between. CDR3 loop: CASSPPGEGANVLTF. In DNA, the CDR3 is TGTGCCAGCAGTCCTCCCGGAGAGGGGGCCAACGTCCTGACTTTC.

This clonotype has ten or more counts. The V call is TRBV29-1, the J call TRBJ1-2, with TRBD1 identical over 8 bases. This CDR3 region has 12 residues. Germline trimming cut 3 bases from V and 6 bases from J; bases unmatched to any gene: 3. Germline V gives CDR1 SQVTM, CDR2 ANQGSEA. This CDR3 is CSVDRGQDGYTF. The CDR3 DNA sequence: TGCAGCGTTGACAGGGGGCAAGATGGCTACACCTTC.

This clonotype came up once. The chain joins TRBV29-1 to TRBJ2-7; 8 bases fit TRBD1. J gave up 7 bases and V 8 bases, and 7 bases lay outside the gene matches. CDR1 is SQVTM, CDR2 ANQGSEA, per germline. This CDR3 contains 11 residues. CDR3 region: CSSPGGGEQYF. The DNA of the CDR3 is TGCAGCAGTCCAGGGGGCGGTGAGCAGTACTTC.

The V and J genes are TRBV3-1 and TRBJ2-7; the match to TRBD2 covers 12 bases. The CDR3 has 15 amino acids. Germline assignment: CDR1 LGHDT and CDR2 YNNKEL (reference sequence). Trimming took 4 bases from V and 6 from J; bases not matched to a gene: 7. The CDR3 nucleotides read TGTGCCAGCAGCCCCCGACTAGCGGGAGAAGGCGAGCAGTACTTC. Protein sequence: CASSPRLAGEGEQYF.